The next 27 T cell receptor beta chains were all read from a single sample in a study of beta chain features in type 1 diabetes. General observations from the study: TCRB CDR3s from Type 1 diabetes patients were moderately but significantly shorter in all four CD4+ subsets.

No cognate antigen is known for these TCRs. The investigators reverse transcribed all of the isolated RNA, so they sequenced expressed TCRB transcripts. Only in-frame clones appear in the TCRdb table, and some are missing; sequencing was by immunoSEQ multiplex PCR. Of about 160,000 clones listed, around 8% are singletons. Material: central memory CD4+ T cells from blood. The receptors derive from a woman aged 18-35 years with type 1 diabetes.

This CDR3 reads CASSQDWAKNEKLFF. The DNA for the CDR3 is TGCGCCAGCAGCCAAGATTGGGCAAAAAATGAAAAACTGTTTTTT. This chain connects TRBV4-3 to TRBJ1-4; no clear D gene. V was pared by 0 bases and J by 5 bases, with 10 bases between. CDR1 and CDR2 from the germline V gene are LGHNA and YSLEER. This CDR3 is 15 amino acids long.

This clone was observed a few times. The V gene is TRBV21-1, the J gene TRBJ1-6; the table's D call, TRBD1, has no DNA check behind it. TRBV21-1 is deemed a pseudogene. The CDR3 runs 12 residues. This chain's CDR3 is CARQGADSPLHF. CDR3 nucleotide sequence: TGTGCCAGACAGGGCGCGGATTCACCCCTCCACTTT.

This sequence joins TRBV11-2 and TRBJ2-6; D is perhaps TRBD1 (6 bases). V gave up 8 bases and J gave up 0 bases, with 14 bases separating them. The CDR3 loop spans 16 amino acids. Germline V CDR1 and CDR2: SGHAT, FQNNGV. CDR3 sequence reads: CASQRTGYSGANVLTF. CDR3 bases: TGTGCCAGCCAACGAACAGGGTACTCTGGGGCCAACGTCCTGACTTTC.

This chain uses TRBV19 with TRBJ2-1, with TRBD2 as a possible D gene (7 bases). This CDR3 is 19 amino acids long. V was pared by 2 bases and J by 2 bases, with 22 bases between. The germline V gene has CDR1 LNHDA and CDR2 SQIVND (reference sequence). The CDR3 sequence: CASSIRALWQRDTYNEQFF. The CDR3 bases are TGTGCCAGTAGTATAAGGGCACTATGGCAGCGGGACACCTACAATGAGCAGTTCTTC. The variable domain in full, completed from reference TRBV19 and TRBJ2-1, reads DGGITQSPKYLFRKEGQNVTLSCEQNLNHDAMYWYRQDPGQGLRLIYYSQIVNDFQKGDIAEGYSVSREKKESFPLTVTSAQKNPTAFYLCASSIRALWQRDTYNEQFFGPGTRLTVL.

There are a few counts of this clone. The genes are TRBV5-1 and TRBJ2-3; the match to TRBD2 covers 12 bases. The CDR3 sequence is 15 residues long. Germline CDR1 and CDR2: SGHRS and YFSETQ. The junction had 4 bases not matched to a gene; V was cut back by 3 bases and J by 5 bases. The DNA of the CDR3 is TGCGCCAGCAGCTCTAGCGGGGGGGCCGTAGATACGCAGTATTTT. Its protein is CASSSSGGAVDTQYF.

The sample holds a few counts of this clone. The chain carries TRBV14 and TRBJ2-3, with D possibly being TRBD2 (6 bases). Trimming took 3 bases from V and 4 from J, leaving 17 bases between them. This CDR3 has 16 amino acids. CDR1 is SGHDN, CDR2 FVKESK, per germline. In DNA form, the CDR3 reads TGTGCCAGCAGCCAGGGATCGGGAGTGTTTGCAGATACGCAGTATTTT. It specifies CASSQGSGVFADTQYF.

Only a few counts were recorded for this clone. The CDR3 loop reads CASSLGGRNQPQHF. CDR3 nucleotide sequence: TGTGCCAGCAGTTTAGGGGGGAGGAATCAGCCCCAGCATTTT. The rearrangement links TRBV28 to TRBJ1-5, with D maybe TRBD1 (5 bases). Germline CDR1 is MDHEN and CDR2 is SYDVKM. CDR3 size: 14 residues. V lost 2 bases and J lost 4, with 9 bases in between.

In this sample, this clone turned up a few times. This rearrangement joins TRBV30 to TRBJ2-5; TRBD2 matches at 14 bases. The CDR3 has 15 residues. The germline gives CDR1 GTSNPN, CDR2 SVGIG (reference sequence). V was pared by 3 bases and J by 11 bases, with 11 bases of the junction left unmatched. This chain's CDR3 is CAWSRGLAGVGEQYF. For the CDR3, the DNA is TGTGCCTGGAGCCGGGGACTAGCGGGAGTCGGAGAGCAGTACTTC.

V and J are TRBV9 and TRBJ1-1; D perhaps matches TRBD1 (6 bases). Per the germline V gene, CDR1 is SGDLS and CDR2 is YYNGEE. Trimming cost V 0 bases and J 7 bases, with 16 bases left between them. The CDR3 extends over 15 amino acids. For the CDR3, the DNA is TGTGCCAGCAGCGTAGCTGCGGGGGCCCATAATGAAGCTTTCTTT. This codes for CASSVAAGAHNEAFF. Full variable domain (rest looked up from reference TRBV9 and TRBJ1-1): DSGVTQTPKHLITATGQRVTLRCSPRSGDLSVYWYQQSLDQGLQFLIQYYNGEERAKGNILERFSAQQFPDLHSELNLSSLELGDSALYFCASSVAAGAHNEAFFGQGTRLTVV.

This clone was seen more than once but under ten times. The gene calls are TRBV2 and TRBJ1-2, with 9 bases identical to TRBD1. V shed 7 bases and J 7 bases; nucleotides not matched to a gene: 7. Germline V CDR1 and CDR2: SNHLY, FYNNEI. CDR3 size: 13 residues. CDR3 region: CASKVQGATGYTF. The CDR3, as DNA: TGTGCCAGCAAAGTACAGGGGGCAACTGGCTACACCTTC.

The CDR3 region is CASSTQGYNEQFF. CDR3 bases: TGTGCCAGCAGCACACAGGGATACAATGAGCAGTTCTTC. The rearrangement joins TRBV7-2 to TRBJ2-1, with D possibly TRBD1 on 6 matching bases. The CDR3 consists of 13 residues. The germline V and J ends were trimmed by 5 bases and 4 bases, with 9 bases remaining between them. CDR1 SGHTA and CDR2 FQGNSA come from the germline V gene.

The chain couples TRBV7-3 to TRBJ2-2; possible D gene TRBD2, 5 bases. This CDR3 is 12 amino acids long. Between the trimmed V and J ends, which lost 6 bases and 14 bases, there was a span of 16 bases. CDR1 SGHTA and CDR2 FQGTGA come from the germline V gene. CDR3 nucleotides: TGTGCCAGCAGGCCGGGATCCGAATATCTGTTTTTT. Translation gives CASRPGSEYLFF.

This clone was picked up a small number of times. The chain is built from TRBV9 and TRBJ2-7, with 10 nucleotides matching TRBD2. V was clipped by 0 bases and J by 2 bases; unmatched bases: 5. The CDR3 runs 16 residues. CDR1 and CDR2 (germline): SGDLS, YYNGEE. The CDR3 DNA reads TGTGCCAGCAGCGTAGGGGCCACTAGCGGGGCCTACGAGCAGTACTTC. This sequence encodes CASSVGATSGAYEQYF.

The chain employs TRBV30 and TRBJ2-3; D unclear. The CDR3 loop spans 12 amino acids. Germline V gene lookup returns CDR1 GTSNPN and CDR2 SVGIG (reference sequence). Trimming took 2 bases from V and 2 from J, leaving 5 bases between them. The chain's CDR3 is CAWSPTTDTQYF. As DNA, the CDR3 is TGTGCCTGGAGTCCTACCACAGATACGCAGTATTTT.

About this clone itself: Other DNA sequences from this sample encode an identical CDR3 as well. The V call is TRBV7-2, the J call TRBJ2-7, with D unresolved. CDR3 length: 13 residues. Germline CDR1 SGHTA, CDR2 FQGNSA. The ends were cut back, 4 bases at V and 4 bases at J, with 11 bases in the middle. The CDR3 is CASSSRRGYEQYF. As DNA, the CDR3 is TGTGCCAGCAGCTCTAGGAGAGGATACGAGCAGTACTTC.

This clone has ten or more counts. V usage is TRBV15 and J usage is TRBJ1-1, with 7 bases that match TRBD1. There are 14 residues in the CDR3. The J segment lost 4 bases and the V segment lost 5 bases, leaving 7 bases of the junction unmatched. Looked up from germline, CDR1 is LNHNV and CDR2 is YYDKDF (reference sequence). CDR3 residues: CATSSTGAGTEAFF. In DNA form, the CDR3 reads TGTGCCACCAGCTCCACAGGGGCAGGCACTGAAGCTTTCTTT. The full variable domain, in which reference TRBV15 and TRBJ1-1 provide the parts outside the CDR3, is DAMVIQNPRYQVTQFGKPVTLSCSQTLNHNVMYWYQQKSSQAPKLLFHYYDKDFNNEADTPDNFQSRRPNTSFCFLDIRSPGLGDTAMYLCATSSTGAGTEAFFGQGTRLTVV.

The V and J genes are TRBV7-9 and TRBJ2-6; D is possibly TRBD1 (5 bases). Looked up from germline, CDR1 is SEHNR and CDR2 is FQNEAQ (reference sequence). The V gene lost 3 bases and the J gene lost 6 bases, with 9 bases spanning the gap. This CDR3 spans 14 amino acids. CDR3 sequence: CASSLGPSANVLTF. CDR3 DNA sequence: TGTGCCAGCAGCTTGGGGCCGTCGGCCAACGTCCTGACTTTC.

This clone was picked up a small number of times. This chain joins TRBV11-2 and TRBJ2-3; 9 bases map to TRBD1. The CDR3 totals 15 residues. Per the germline V gene, CDR1 is SGHAT and CDR2 is FQNNGV. The V segment lost 5 bases and the J segment 4 bases; nucleotides outside the gene matches: 7. CDR3 DNA: TGTGCCAGCAGCGGTACAGGGGGCGCCCCAGATACGCAGTATTTT. Translation gives CASSGTGGAPDTQYF.

The V call is TRBV21-1, the J call TRBJ2-3; TRBD1 reflects the table's D call only, with no check against the DNA. TRBV21-1 counts as a pseudogene. CDR3 length: 15 residues. Here the CDR3 reads CASSNRGLTGDTQYF. CDR3 nucleotides: TGTGCCAGCAGCAACAGGGGCCTTACAGGGGATACGCAGTATTTT.

The rearrangement joins TRBV18 to TRBJ2-2; TRBD1 might be the D (7 bases). This CDR3 contains 16 residues. Germline V gene data show CDR1 as KGHSH and CDR2 as LQKENI. Trimming left V 0 bases short and J 4 bases short, with 12 bases between. CDR3 coding DNA: TGTGCCAGCTCACCACCCTCAGGGGGGTCCACCGGGGAGCTGTTTTTT. Translated: CASSPPSGGSTGELFF.

This clone was counted a few times. The chain joins TRBV7-2 to TRBJ2-3; possible D gene TRBD2, 6 bases. The CDR3 runs to 13 residues. V was pared by 5 bases and J by 10 bases, with 16 bases between. Germline loops: CDR1 SGHTA, CDR2 FQGNSA. DNA for the CDR3: TGTGCCAGCAGCCAAGGGGTACTAGCTGCGCAGTATTTT. It specifies CASSQGVLAAQYF.

The genes are TRBV7-9 and TRBJ2-2; D is uncertain. The CDR3 runs 15 residues. Germline CDR1 SEHNR, CDR2 FQNEAQ (reference sequence). The V gene lost 5 bases and the J gene lost 7 bases, with 17 bases spanning the gap. For the CDR3, the DNA is TGTGCCAGCAGCCCCGGTAGTCCTTTGGTCGGGGAGCTGTTTTTT. It specifies CASSPGSPLVGELFF.

This clone occurred a few times. This rearrangement joins TRBV5-4 to TRBJ2-7; TRBD1 aligns across 7 bases. Germline loops: CDR1 SGHNT, CDR2 YYREEE (reference sequence). This CDR3 has 12 residues. This chain's CDR3 is CAVSAGGSEQYF. The CDR3, as DNA: TGTGCGGTGTCGGCAGGGGGAAGCGAGCAGTACTTC.

This clone was seen a handful of times. The V call is TRBV11-1, the J call TRBJ2-3; 7 bases match TRBD2. The CDR3 contains 12 residues. The germline gives CDR1 SGHAT, CDR2 FQDESV (reference sequence). V was clipped by 3 bases and J by 7 bases; unmatched bases: 1. The CDR3 spells CASSLGLYTQYF. The CDR3 nucleotides read TGTGCCAGCAGCTTGGGACTATATACGCAGTATTTT.

V usage is TRBV25-1 and J usage is TRBJ2-2, with 9 bases that match TRBD2. CDR1 is MGHDK and CDR2 is SYGVNS in the germline V gene. CDR3 length: 16 residues. After removal of 5 bases from V and 0 bases from J, the junction contained 4 bases not matched to a gene. CDR3 region: CASSQGGGANTGELFF. Here the CDR3 DNA reads TGTGCCAGCAGTCAAGGCGGGGGGGCGAACACCGGGGAGCTGTTTTTT.

The rearrangement joins TRBV18 to TRBJ2-3, with 8 bases identical to TRBD2. The trim removed 3 bases at V and 6 bases at J, leaving 8 bases unmatched. CDR1 KGHSH and CDR2 LQKENI come from the germline V gene. The CDR3 runs to 15 residues. CDR3 sequence: CASSPPSGPEDTQYF. The DNA of the CDR3 is TGTGCCAGCTCACCCCCTAGCGGGCCGGAGGATACGCAGTATTTT. The full variable domain, its missing parts supplied by reference TRBV18 and TRBJ2-3, is NAGVMQNPRHLVRRRGQEARLRCSPMKGHSHVYWYRQLPEEGLKFMVYLQKENIIDESGMPKERFSAEFPKEGPSILRIQQVVRGDSAAYFCASSPPSGPEDTQYFGPGTRLTVL.

Of note for this clone: The same CDR3 is also encoded by other DNA sequences in this sample. V and J are TRBV7-9 and TRBJ2-5; D possibly corresponds to TRBD2 (6 bases). Trimming took off 0 bases at V and 1 base at J, with 6 bases between the two ends. Germline V gene data show CDR1 as SEHNR and CDR2 as FQNEAQ (reference sequence). The CDR3 runs 14 residues. The CDR3, as DNA: TGTGCCAGCAGCTTAGCTAGCGGCCAAGAGACCCAGTACTTC. It codes for CASSLASGQETQYF.